These 23 T cell receptor beta chains share one sample of origin, sequenced in a study of T cells in Graves' hyperthyroidism and ophthalmopathy. Template material for amplifying TCR beta CDR3 regions consisted of RNA transcripts. HTBI primers were employed in a first-round RT-PCR of the TCR CDR3. In TCRdb, the multiplex PCR reads were re-called with MiXCR into one record per CDR3 protein. The sample has about 290,000 distinct CDR3 sequences; roughly 13% are singletons. Sample: blood. The receptors stem from a woman in her 30s with Graves' hyperthyroidism that later progressed to Graves' ophthalmopathy.

The chain links TRBV20-1 to TRBJ2-7, with TRBD2 identical over 7 bases. The CDR3 totals 14 residues. The germline gives CDR1 DFQATT, CDR2 SNEGSKA (reference sequence). V shed 0 bases and J 3 bases; nucleotides not matched to a gene: 5. The CDR3 spells CSAREAGLSYEQYF. The CDR3 DNA is TGCAGTGCTAGAGAAGCGGGATTGAGCTACGAGCAGTACTTC.

There are a few counts of this clonotype. J is TRBJ1-2 and V is TRBV7-6; D is undetermined. The germline gives CDR1 SGHVS, CDR2 FNYEAQ. V was cut by 8 bases and J by 6 bases, with 10 bases left in between. The CDR3 is 11 amino acids. In DNA, the CDR3 is TGTGCCAGCGGAGTTCCCGATGGCTACACCTTC. It is translated as CASGVPDGYTF.

This clonotype has a single count. The chain is built from TRBV7-2 and TRBJ1-1; 12 nucleotides match TRBD1. V was clipped by 9 bases and J by 4 bases; unmatched bases: 9. Germline values: CDR1 SGHTA, CDR2 FQGNSA. The CDR3 sequence is 15 residues long. DNA of the CDR3: TGTGCCAGGTCGGGACAGGGGGCGTTGAGCACTGAAGCTTTCTTT. Amino acids: CARSGQGALSTEAFF.

This clonotype has a count of ten or more. The chain combines TRBV12-3 or TRBV12-4 with TRBJ2-7; a weak D match, TRBD1 (5 bases). V lost 6 bases and J lost 7, with 16 bases in between. The CDR3 sequence is 13 residues long. CDR3 loop: CASRPQAVGEQYF. The CDR3 DNA follows: TGTGCCAGCAGACCACAGGCCGTTGGTGAGCAGTACTTC.

This chain connects TRBV5-5 to TRBJ2-4; D is ambiguous. Trimming pared 1 base from V and 0 bases from J, leaving 8 bases between. The CDR3 runs to 15 residues. Germline loops: CDR1 SGHKS, CDR2 YYEKEE (reference sequence). CDR3 nucleotide sequence: TGTGCCAGCAGCTTGTCTGGCGGAGCCAAAAACATTCAGTACTTC. It specifies CASSLSGGAKNIQYF.

The V gene is TRBV15, the J gene TRBJ2-2; D not certain. The V and J ends lost 1 base and 7 bases respectively, with 10 bases between them. Germline CDR1 LNHNV, CDR2 YYDKDF (reference sequence). The CDR3 length is 14 residues. The CDR3 DNA is TGTGCCACCAGCAGAGTGGTAGCCGGCGGGGAGCTGTTTTTT. Its translation: CATSRVVAGGELFF.

With regard to this clonotype: A read error may be the cause here, since a much bigger clone is one base away. The chain uses TRBV7-9 and TRBJ1-4; 8 bases map to TRBD1. From germline, CDR1 is SEHNR and CDR2 FQNEAQ (reference sequence). The CDR3 extends over 15 amino acids. V trimming: 7 bases; J trimming: 0 bases; junction bases outside the gene matches: 4. CDR3 sequence: CASTGQASTNEKLFF. CDR3 DNA: TGTGCCAGCACGGGACAGGCCTCAACTAATGAAAAACTGTTTTTT.

This clonotype has a count of ten or more. This chain uses TRBV30 with TRBJ2-3; the D gene is possibly TRBD2 (5 bases). Trimming took 5 bases from V and 2 from J, leaving 8 bases between them. This CDR3 is 12 amino acids long. Per the germline V gene, CDR1 is GTSNPN and CDR2 is SVGIG (reference sequence). CDR3 protein: CAWGLLTDTQYF. Written as DNA, the CDR3 is TGTGCCTGGGGACTCCTCACAGATACGCAGTATTTT.

This clonotype was detected ten times or more. The chain uses TRBV30 and TRBJ1-1, with TRBD1 as a possible D gene (6 bases). Germline loops: CDR1 GTSNPN, CDR2 SVGIG (reference sequence). The CDR3 has 13 amino acids. Trimming took 3 bases from V and 4 from J, leaving 12 bases between them. The DNA for the CDR3 is TGTGCCTGGAGATGGCAGGGGATCACTGAAGCTTTCTTT. It is translated as CAWRWQGITEAFF. Variable domain in full (rest from reference TRBV30 and TRBJ1-1): SQTIHQWPATLVQPVGSPLSLECTVEGTSNPNLYWYRQAAGRGLQLLFYSVGIGQISSEVPQNLSASRPQDRQFILSSKKLLLSDSGFYLCAWRWQGITEAFFGQGTRLTVV.

This clonotype was observed many times. The V and J genes are TRBV24-1 and TRBJ2-7, with 13 bases identical to TRBD2. The CDR3 is 15 residues long. Germline V CDR1 and CDR2: KGHDR, SFDVKD. V dropped 8 bases and J dropped 4; count of bases not matched to a gene: 7. The CDR3, as DNA: TGTGCCACCATCGGACTAGCGGGAGATGAGTACGAGCAGTACTTC. As protein: CATIGLAGDEYEQYF.

This clonotype has at least ten counts. This chain connects TRBV27 to TRBJ2-7, with 8 bases lining up with TRBD2. Looked up from germline, CDR1 is MNHEY and CDR2 is SMNVEV (reference sequence). Trimming at V came to 8 bases and at J to 4 bases, leaving 7 bases not matched to a gene. This CDR3 is built from 13 residues. Written as DNA, the CDR3 is TGTGCCAGCTGCCGATTAGCGGGATACGAGCAGTACTTC. It encodes CASCRLAGYEQYF.

This clonotype was seen many times. V usage is TRBV28 and J usage is TRBJ2-5; 12 bases match TRBD2. Germline CDR1 reads MDHEN; CDR2 reads SYDVKM. The junction had 7 bases not matched to a gene; V was cut back by 1 base and J by 1 base. CDR3 length: 18 amino acids. The CDR3 spells CASSLLPGLAGFQETQYF. CDR3 coding DNA: TGTGCCAGCAGTTTATTACCCGGACTAGCGGGATTCCAAGAGACCCAGTACTTC.

In its sample, this clonotype was seen many times. The chain is built from TRBV7-9 and TRBJ2-7, with TRBD2 matching 14 bases. J gave up 4 bases and V 4 bases, and 9 bases lay outside the gene matches. CDR1 and CDR2 (germline): SEHNR, FQNEAQ (reference sequence). The CDR3 length is 17 residues. For the CDR3, the DNA is TGTGCCAGCAGCTCGCTACCGGGACTAGCGGGAGTGTACGAGCAGTACTTC. Translated, it gives CASSSLPGLAGVYEQYF.

This clonotype came up a few times. The rearrangement joins TRBV4-2 to TRBJ2-7; maybe TRBD1 (7 bases). CDR3 length: 18 residues. The germline V gene encodes CDR1 LGHNA and CDR2 YNFKEQ. V dropped 0 bases and J dropped 4 bases, with 22 bases sitting between them. CDR3 sequence: CASSQDMRQGSGSYEQYF. CDR3 DNA: TGTGCCAGCAGCCAAGATATGAGACAGGGCTCCGGGAGTTACGAGCAGTACTTC.

The V and J genes are TRBV6-1 and TRBJ2-7; D not certain. Trimming cost V 8 bases and J 2 bases, with 7 bases left between them. Germline CDR1 MNHNS, CDR2 SASEGT. The CDR3 covers 11 residues. The CDR3 here is CASDNTYEQYF. In DNA, the CDR3 is TGTGCCAGCGATAACACCTACGAGCAGTACTTC.

This clonotype appeared a few times. The rearrangement uses TRBV20-1 and TRBJ2-1; 12 bases are shared with TRBD2. CDR1 and CDR2 from the germline V gene are DFQATT and SNEGSKA (reference sequence). J lost 7 bases, V lost 3 bases, and 10 bases had no gene match. This CDR3 is built from 16 residues. CDR3 sequence reads: CSASMTSGRSLNEQFF. The CDR3 nucleotides read TGCAGTGCTAGCATGACTAGCGGGAGAAGCCTGAATGAGCAGTTCTTC.

This clonotype appeared many times. The chain joins TRBV13 to TRBJ1-1; D unresolved. Between the trimmed V and J ends, which lost 3 bases and 1 base, there was a span of 9 bases. The CDR3 runs 14 residues. CDR1 is PRHDT, CDR2 FYEKMQ, per germline (reference sequence). The DNA for the CDR3 is TGTGCCAGCAGCTTGGACTACTCGAACACTGAAGCTTTCTTT. Protein: CASSLDYSNTEAFF.

This clonotype has ten or more counts. The V and J genes are TRBV3-1 and TRBJ1-1; a possible D gene is TRBD1 (5 bases). The germline V and J ends were trimmed by 3 bases and 1 base, with 9 bases remaining between them. The germline gives CDR1 LGHDT, CDR2 YNNKEL (reference sequence). The CDR3 is 14 residues long. The CDR3 spells CASSHLGTNTEAFF. The CDR3 DNA sequence: TGTGCCAGCAGCCACCTCGGGACGAACACTGAAGCTTTCTTT.

This clonotype has at least ten counts. This rearrangement joins TRBV4-3 to TRBJ1-6; 7 bases match TRBD1. Germline CDR1 and CDR2: LGHNA and YSLEER. V trimming: 3 bases; J trimming: 10 bases; junction bases outside the gene matches: 6. The CDR3 sequence is 14 residues long. The CDR3 DNA sequence: TGCGCCAGCAGCCAGGTCGACAGGGAATCACCCCTCCACTTT. The encoded protein is CASSQVDRESPLHF.

The chain recombines TRBV6-2 or TRBV6-3 with TRBJ2-1; D gene uncertain. This CDR3 region has 15 residues. The V end lost 8 bases, the J end lost 6 bases, and 20 bases lay between the germline ends. Per germline, CDR1 MNHEY and CDR2 SVGEGT. Here the CDR3 reads CASVTAKASINEQFF. DNA for the CDR3: TGTGCCAGCGTAACCGCGAAGGCCTCCATCAATGAGCAGTTCTTC.

V and J are TRBV20-1 and TRBJ2-4; D perhaps matches TRBD2 (5 bases). This CDR3 region has 13 residues. Germline V CDR1 and CDR2: DFQATT, SNEGSKA (reference sequence). V was pared by 2 bases and J by 11 bases, with 16 bases between. The CDR3 reads CSARSDLGNVQYF. DNA of the CDR3: TGCAGTGCTAGATCGGACTTAGGGAATGTTCAGTACTTC.

This clonotype appeared many times. The rearrangement joins TRBV20-1 to TRBJ1-1; D gene uncertain. Per germline, CDR1 DFQATT and CDR2 SNEGSKA (reference sequence). The CDR3 spans 16 residues. Deletions cut 5 bases from V and 1 base from J, with 20 bases between. The CDR3 DNA sequence: TGCAGTGCTTTCATGGGCCCGAGAGGGAAGAACACTGAAGCTTTCTTT. Its translation is CSAFMGPRGKNTEAFF.

This clonotype occurred many times. This chain uses TRBV7-9 with TRBJ2-1; D call uncertain. CDR1 is SEHNR and CDR2 is FQNEAQ in the germline V gene (reference sequence). V lost 1 base, J lost 10 bases, and 11 bases lay in between. The CDR3 sequence is 13 residues long. The CDR3 sequence is CASSLDPATEQFF. The CDR3 nucleotides read TGTGCCAGCAGCTTAGATCCCGCCACCGAGCAGTTCTTC.